This T cell receptor beta chain was sequenced in a study of blood T cells in healthy people across ages. On the study more broadly: Capture by template switching was about one barcoded beta molecule per two T cells.

A sample-barcoded 5' primer and a J-beta primer mix were used in a second PCR of roughly 7 to 12 cycles. TCRdb reanalysed the 5' RACE reads using MiXCR and keeps one entry per CDR3 protein. The data hold hundreds of thousands of distinct CDR3 sequences, with just over 55% observed a single time. A remark on this clonotype: Antigen specificity is unknown.

Trimming shortened V by 7 bases and J by 7 bases, and 18 bases separated the two germline ends. CDR3 length equals 15 residues. Germline CDR1 is SGHRS and CDR2 is YFSETQ. Study-wide results and caveats: Naive CD4+ cell counts and diversity both ran higher in long-lived than in aged donors.

The rearrangement uses TRBV5-1 and TRBJ1-6; no firm D call. Sample: blood. This TCR came from a man aged 35-49 years in good health. CDR3 in DNA: TGCGCCAGCTCACCGCAAGGGAGACGAAATTCACCCCTCCACTTT. The encoded protein is CASSPQGRRNSPLHF.